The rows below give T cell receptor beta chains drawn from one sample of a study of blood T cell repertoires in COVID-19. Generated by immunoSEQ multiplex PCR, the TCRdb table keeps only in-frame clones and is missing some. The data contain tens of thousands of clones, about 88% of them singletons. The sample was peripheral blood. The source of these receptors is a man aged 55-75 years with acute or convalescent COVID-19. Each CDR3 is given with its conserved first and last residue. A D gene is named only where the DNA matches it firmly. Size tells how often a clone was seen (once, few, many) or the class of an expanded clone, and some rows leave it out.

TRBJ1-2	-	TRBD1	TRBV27	TGTGCCAGCAGTTTATCGACAGGGTTCGATAACTATGGCTACACCTTC	CASSLSTGFDNYGYTF
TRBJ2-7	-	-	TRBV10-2	TGCGCCAGCAGTGGGACAGAGACCTACGAGCAGTACTTC	CASSGTETYEQYF
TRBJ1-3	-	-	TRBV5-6	TGTGCCAGCAGCTTGGAAAACAACTCTGGAAACACCATATATTTT	CASSLENNSGNTIYF
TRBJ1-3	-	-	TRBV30	TGTGCCTGGAGTGCGGCAGGGCGCGGAAACACCATATATTTT	CAWSAAGRGNTIYF
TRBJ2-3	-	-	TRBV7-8	TGTGCCAGCAGCTTAGGAGGCGCAGATACGCAGTATTTT	CASSLGGADTQYF
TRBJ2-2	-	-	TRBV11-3	TGTGCCAGCAGCTCTCACCAGGGGCCCCCCAACACCGGGGAGCTGTTTTTT	CASSSHQGPPNTGELFF
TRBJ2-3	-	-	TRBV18	TGTGCCAGCTCACCACCGACCCTGGGGGGAGATACGCAGTATTTT	CASSPPTLGGDTQYF
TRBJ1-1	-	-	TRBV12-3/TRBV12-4	TGTGCCAGCAGTTTAGCAGGGGATACTGAAGCTTTCTTT	CASSLAGDTEAFF
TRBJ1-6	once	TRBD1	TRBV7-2	TGTGCCAGCAGCTTAGGGGACAGGGAAAGTTCACCCCTCCACTTT	CASSLGDRESSPLHF
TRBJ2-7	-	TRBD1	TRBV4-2	TGTGCCAGCAGCCAAGACCGGGACAGACAACTCTACGAGCAGTACTTC	CASSQDRDRQLYEQYF
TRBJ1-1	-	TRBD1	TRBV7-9	TGTGCCAGCAGCTCTGACAGGGATGACACTGAAGCTTTCTTT	CASSSDRDDTEAFF
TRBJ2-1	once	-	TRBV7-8	TGTGCCAGCAGCTTAGACCGACAGTACAATGAGCAGTTCTTC	CASSLDRQYNEQFF
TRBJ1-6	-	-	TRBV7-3	TGTGCCAGCAGCTTGCGGGTTCATTCACCCCTCCACTTT	CASSLRVHSPLHF
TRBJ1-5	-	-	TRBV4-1	TGCGCCAGCAGCCTCCTGCCAGATAGCAATCAGCCCCAGCATTTT	CASSLLPDSNQPQHF
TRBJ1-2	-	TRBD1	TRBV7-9	TGTGCCAGCAGCTTAGGGAGGGGGCTGCCTAACTATGGCTACACCTTC	CASSLGRGLPNYGYTF